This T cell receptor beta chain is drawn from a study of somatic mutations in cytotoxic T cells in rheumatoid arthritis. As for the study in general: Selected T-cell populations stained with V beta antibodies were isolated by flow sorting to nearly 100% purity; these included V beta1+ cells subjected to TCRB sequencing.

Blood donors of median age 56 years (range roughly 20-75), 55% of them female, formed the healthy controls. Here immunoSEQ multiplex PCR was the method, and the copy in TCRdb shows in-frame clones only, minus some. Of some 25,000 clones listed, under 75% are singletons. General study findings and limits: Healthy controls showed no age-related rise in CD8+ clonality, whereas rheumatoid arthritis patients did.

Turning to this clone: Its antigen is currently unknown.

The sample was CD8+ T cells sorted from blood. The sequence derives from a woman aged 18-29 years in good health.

The CDR3 protein is CASSVDGSSGNTIYF. The CDR3 DNA reads as TGTGCCAGCAGCGTTGACGGCAGCTCTGGAAACACCATATATTTT. The genes are TRBV9 and TRBJ1-3; no clear D. With 2 bases removed from V and 0 bases from J, the gap between germline ends came to 9 bases. Germline-derived CDR1 and CDR2 are SGDLS and YYNGEE. The CDR3 is 15 amino acids.